This T cell receptor (beta chain) was captured in a study of blood T cell repertoires in COVID-19. Sequencing was performed with immunoSEQ multiplex PCR; in TCRdb, only in-frame clones are kept and a portion is missing. Seen here are approximately 45,000 clones, under 85% observed once, and the top ten hold 13% to 15%. The CDR3 runs to 17 residues. The junction had 9 bases not matched to a gene; V was cut back by 4 bases and J by 1 base. CDR1 is LNHDA and CDR2 is SQIVND in the germline V gene (reference sequence). The chain couples TRBV19 to TRBJ1-5, with 8 bases identical to TRBD1. The sequence was obtained from a human donor in a cohort sampled during active COVID-19. The sample was peripheral blood. CDR3 nucleotides: TGTGCCAGTAGTACCTCCACAGGGGGTATGAGCAATCAGCCCCAGCATTTT. Its translation: CASSTSTGGMSNQPQHF.